Listed here are 28 T cell receptor beta chains from one sample, sequenced in a study of T cell responses to AZD1222 COVID-19 vaccine. Profiled with immunoSEQ multiplex PCR; TCRdb holds only in-frame clones, not every one. The data contain 150,000 to 200,000 clones, around nine tenths of them singletons. The sample here was peripheral blood, taken 28 days after the second AZD1222 dose. Every receptor here comes from an adult who received the AZD1222 COVID-19 vaccine.

This chain joins TRBV2 and TRBJ2-1; 7 nucleotides line up with TRBD1. CDR3 length: 13 residues. The V segment lost 5 bases and the J segment 9 bases; nucleotides outside the gene matches: 7. Germline CDR1 reads SNHLY; CDR2 reads FYNNEI. The CDR3 reads CASSYRQGSEQFF. The CDR3 coding sequence is TGTGCCAGCAGTTATCGACAGGGCAGTGAGCAGTTCTTC.

V gene TRBV25-1 combines with J gene TRBJ1-1, with a possible D match to TRBD1 (5 bases). Germline lookup yields CDR1 MGHDK and CDR2 SYGVNS. This CDR3 spans 13 amino acids. Deletions cut 7 bases from V and 1 base from J, with 10 bases between. The CDR3 nucleotides are TGTGCCAGCACCCCTGGGGGGAACACTGAAGCTTTCTTT. This translates into CASTPGGNTEAFF.

This chain joins TRBV6-2 or TRBV6-3 and TRBJ2-1; D is unresolved. The CDR3 totals 16 residues. V lost 2 bases and J 5 bases, leaving 16 bases between the germline ends. Looked up from germline, CDR1 is MNHEY and CDR2 is SVGEGT. CDR3: CASSYGQQRIDNEQFF. The CDR3 DNA reads TGTGCCAGCAGTTACGGTCAACAGCGTATAGACAATGAGCAGTTCTTC.

The rearrangement uses TRBV18 and TRBJ1-3; tentatively, D is TRBD1 (6 bases). Per germline, CDR1 KGHSH and CDR2 LQKENI. Trimming shortened V by 6 bases and J by 2 bases, and 11 bases separated the two germline ends. The CDR3 contains 14 residues. The CDR3 is CASSPGGPGNTIYF. Here the CDR3 DNA reads TGTGCCAGCTCTCCGGGGGGGCCTGGAAACACCATATATTTT.

The V gene is TRBV3-1 (or the pseudogene TRBV3-2), the J gene TRBJ2-2; D is unclear. The germline V and J ends were trimmed by 3 bases and 1 base, with 12 bases remaining between them. The CDR3 contains 16 residues. Germline V gene data show CDR1 as LGHDT and CDR2 as YNNKEL (reference sequence). CDR3 in DNA: TGTGCCAGCAGCCAGAACCTGGACCTGAACACCGGGGAGCTGTTTTTT. Residues: CASSQNLDLNTGELFF.

The genes are TRBV28 and TRBJ1-4, with D perhaps TRBD1 (6 bases). V was cut by 3 bases and J by 7 bases, with 15 bases left in between. The CDR3 totals 15 residues. The germline V gene has CDR1 MDHEN and CDR2 SYDVKM. CDR3 in amino acids: CASSLVAGAAEKLFF. The DNA for the CDR3 is TGTGCCAGCAGTTTGGTGGCAGGGGCAGCTGAAAAACTGTTTTTT.

This chain joins TRBV27 and TRBJ2-1; D is ambiguous. Per the germline V gene, CDR1 is MNHEY and CDR2 is SMNVEV (reference sequence). With 2 bases removed from V and 0 bases from J, the gap between germline ends came to 11 bases. The CDR3 totals 16 residues. The CDR3 bases are TGTGCCAGCAGTTTACAAGCGATCAGCTCCTACAATGAGCAGTTCTTC. Translated: CASSLQAISSYNEQFF.

The genes are TRBV11-2 and TRBJ2-4; D call uncertain. This CDR3 comprises 15 residues. Germline CDR1 and CDR2: SGHAT and FQNNGV. With 5 bases removed from V and 0 bases from J, the gap between germline ends came to 11 bases. In DNA, the CDR3 is TGTGCCAGCAGCCAAGGAGCCTTAGCCAAAAACATTCAGTACTTC. Protein: CASSQGALAKNIQYF. The whole variable domain, filled in from reference TRBV11-2 and TRBJ2-4, reads EAGVAQSPRYKIIEKRQSVAFWCNPISGHATLYWYQQILGQGPKLLIQFQNNGVVDDSQLPKDRFSAERLKGVDSTLKIQPAKLEDSAVYLCASSQGALAKNIQYFGAGTRLSVL.

The chain combines TRBV7-2 with TRBJ2-3; 10 positions match TRBD2. The germline gives CDR1 SGHTA, CDR2 FQGNSA. V trimming: 3 bases; J trimming: 6 bases; junction bases outside the gene matches: 3. The CDR3 has 14 amino acids. CDR3 sequence (DNA): TGTGCCAGCAGCTTTAATAGCGGGGGGGATACGCAGTATTTT. It yields the protein CASSFNSGGDTQYF.

This clone has only a few counts. The chain links TRBV9 to TRBJ2-1; possibly TRBD2 for D (5 bases). Germline V gene sequence: CDR1 SGDLS, CDR2 YYNGEE. The CDR3 loop spans 16 amino acids. The V end was cut by 2 bases, the J end by 2 bases, with 14 bases between. CDR3 nucleotide sequence: TGTGCCAGCAGCGTGCACGGGGAAGGAGCCTACAATGAGCAGTTCTTC. Translated, it gives CASSVHGEGAYNEQFF.

This clone appeared once. The chain carries TRBV6-2 or TRBV6-3 and TRBJ1-2; D is uncertain. In germline, CDR1 is MNHEY, CDR2 SVGEGT. This CDR3 contains 14 residues. V dropped 0 bases and J dropped 5 bases, with 10 bases sitting between them. The CDR3 loop reads CASSYSGSVYGYTF. CDR3 DNA sequence: TGTGCCAGCAGTTACTCCGGTTCGGTGTATGGCTACACCTTC.

V gene TRBV19 combines with J gene TRBJ1-5; a weak D match, TRBD1 (5 bases). The CDR3 covers 17 residues. V was clipped by 3 bases and J by 0 bases, with 15 bases between them. Germline V gene sequence: CDR1 LNHDA, CDR2 SQIVND (reference sequence). The CDR3 DNA reads TGTGCCAGTAGTATGGGTCAGGGCAGTTATAGCAATCAGCCCCAGCATTTT. It yields the protein CASSMGQGSYSNQPQHF.

V is TRBV5-1 and J is TRBJ1-1, with a weak D call TRBD1 (6 bases). V lost 0 bases and J 2 bases, leaving 8 bases between the germline ends. CDR3 length: 14 amino acids. CDR1 SGHRS and CDR2 YFSETQ come from the germline V gene. CDR3: CASSLDRANTEAFF. The CDR3 nucleotides read TGCGCCAGCAGCTTGGACAGGGCAAACACTGAAGCTTTCTTT.

This clone was recorded once. The chain links TRBV5-1 to TRBJ1-5; D is unclear. Trimming shortened V by 0 bases and J by 2 bases, and 6 bases separated the two germline ends. There are 14 residues in the CDR3. From germline, CDR1 is SGHRS and CDR2 YFSETQ. This chain's CDR3 is CASSLEYGNQPQHF. CDR3 bases: TGCGCCAGCAGCTTGGAATATGGCAATCAGCCCCAGCATTTT. The variable domain in full, completed from reference TRBV5-1 and TRBJ1-5, reads KAGVTQTPRYLIKTRGQQVTLSCSPISGHRSVSWYQQTPGQGLQFLFEYFSETQRNKGNFPGRFSGRQFSNSRSEMNVSTLELGDSALYLCASSLEYGNQPQHFGDGTRLSIL.

The chain carries TRBV6-5 and TRBJ2-1, with D possibly TRBD2 on 5 matching bases. The CDR3 extends over 11 amino acids. Germline-derived CDR1 and CDR2 are MNHEY and SVGAGI. V lost 10 bases and J 3 bases, leaving 7 bases between the germline ends. In DNA form, the CDR3 reads TGTGCCACCCGGGGCTACAATGAGCAGTTCTTC. Translating it yields CATRGYNEQFF.

The chain carries TRBV4-1 and TRBJ1-4, with a tentative D call TRBD1 (5 bases). The CDR3 length is 15 residues. In germline, CDR1 is MGHRA, CDR2 YSYEKL. V lost 1 base, J lost 4 bases, and 10 bases lay in between. CDR3 residues: CASSQVRDLNEKLFF. In nucleotides, the CDR3 is TGCGCCAGCAGCCAAGTCAGGGACCTTAATGAAAAACTGTTTTTT.

This clone was picked up a small number of times. The chain combines TRBV5-1 with TRBJ2-7, with 8 positions matching TRBD1. The germline gives CDR1 SGHRS, CDR2 YFSETQ. This CDR3 spans 13 amino acids. J lost 3 bases, V lost 7 bases, and 6 bases had no gene match. This CDR3 is CASQFTGGYEQYF. The CDR3 region has the DNA TGCGCCAGCCAATTCACAGGGGGCTACGAGCAGTACTTC.

The CDR3 nucleotides read TGTGCCACCAGTGATTATGCCGGACAGCTTAACACCGGGGAGCTGTTTTTT. Encoded protein: CATSDYAGQLNTGELFF. The chain uses TRBV24-1 and TRBJ2-2; D possibly corresponds to TRBD1 (6 bases). V lost 2 bases, J lost 2 bases, and 14 bases lay in between. Germline V lookup: CDR1 KGHDR, CDR2 SFDVKD. This CDR3 is built from 17 residues.

The chain is built from TRBV5-4 and TRBJ2-1; 10 bases are shared with TRBD2. The CDR3 consists of 15 residues. The trim removed 2 bases at V and 2 bases at J, leaving 1 base unmatched. Germline loops: CDR1 SGHNT, CDR2 YYREEE (reference sequence). The CDR3 DNA reads TGTGCCAGCAGCTTAGCGGGAGGGACCTACAATGAGCAGTTCTTC. It translates to CASSLAGGTYNEQFF.

The chain couples TRBV18 to TRBJ1-2; D is perhaps TRBD1 (5 bases). The CDR3 runs 11 residues. V was clipped by 3 bases and J by 8 bases, with 7 bases between them. Germline values: CDR1 KGHSH, CDR2 LQKENI. DNA of the CDR3: TGTGCCAGCTCACCGGGGGAGGGCTACACCTTC. This codes for CASSPGEGYTF.

V is TRBV7-6 and J is TRBJ2-2, with D possibly being TRBD2 (5 bases). The germline gives CDR1 SGHVS, CDR2 FNYEAQ. Trimming pared 6 bases from V and 7 bases from J, leaving 18 bases between. The CDR3 consists of 15 residues. The CDR3 spells CASRGLLGMDGELFF. The CDR3 coding sequence is TGTGCCAGCAGAGGACTCCTGGGGATGGACGGGGAGCTGTTTTTT.

This chain uses TRBV2 with TRBJ2-3; 7 positions match TRBD2. CDR1 and CDR2 (germline): SNHLY, FYNNEI. CDR3 length: 15 residues. With 1 base clipped from V and 4 bases from J, the junction kept 5 bases outside the gene matches. CDR3 sequence (DNA): TGTGCCAGCAGTGAAGGATGGGGGAGGGCAGATACGCAGTATTTT. Protein product: CASSEGWGRADTQYF. The whole variable domain, filled in from reference TRBV2 and TRBJ2-3, reads EPEVTQTPSHQVTQMGQEVILRCVPISNHLYFYWYRQILGQKVEFLVSFYNNEISEKSEIFDDQFSVERPDGSNFTLKIRSTKLEDSAMYFCASSEGWGRADTQYFGPGTRLTVL.

The chain combines TRBV12-5 with TRBJ2-7, with D perhaps assigned TRBD1 or TRBD2 (5 bases each). V lost 6 bases to trimming and J lost 6 bases, with 12 bases between them. Germline CDR1 is LGHNT and CDR2 is FRNRAP. The CDR3 spans 12 residues. The chain's CDR3 is CASGRDVSEQYF. In DNA form, the CDR3 reads TGTGCTAGTGGCCGGGACGTGTCCGAGCAGTACTTC.

CDR3 coding DNA: TGTGCCAGCAGCTTTGACGGGGGCCACTACAATGAGCAGTTCTTC. This gives the protein CASSFDGGHYNEQFF. J is TRBJ2-1 and V is TRBV5-4, with D perhaps TRBD1 or TRBD2 (6 bases each). The length of the CDR3 is 15 residues. Germline V gene lookup returns CDR1 SGHNT and CDR2 YYREEE (reference sequence). The V end was cut by 2 bases, the J end by 3 bases, with 12 bases between.

This clone was observed many times. The chain joins TRBV14 to TRBJ1-2, with 9 positions matching TRBD1. This CDR3 comprises 16 residues. Trimming cost V 0 bases and J 3 bases; bases outside gene matches: 5. Germline lookup yields CDR1 SGHDN and CDR2 FVKESK. This CDR3 is CASSQEQGAGYYGYTF. The CDR3 coding sequence is TGTGCCAGCAGCCAAGAACAGGGGGCGGGATACTATGGCTACACCTTC.

This clone came up once. V usage is TRBV29-1 and J usage is TRBJ2-1, with TRBD2 matching over 14 bases. The CDR3 is 14 residues long. The trim removed 3 bases at V and 10 bases at J, leaving 5 bases unmatched. Per germline, CDR1 SQVTM and CDR2 ANQGSEA. The CDR3 here is CSVEGLAGADEQFF. CDR3 DNA: TGCAGCGTTGAGGGACTAGCGGGAGCAGACGAGCAGTTCTTC.

The CDR3 reads CASSQDKQGDTEAFF. The CDR3 DNA is TGCGCCAGCAGCCAAGATAAACAGGGGGACACTGAAGCTTTCTTT. This chain links TRBV4-3 with TRBJ1-1; 8 bases map to TRBD1. This CDR3 is built from 15 residues. The germline V gene has CDR1 LGHNA and CDR2 YSLEER. V lost 0 bases to trimming and J lost 3 bases; unmatched junction nucleotides: 3.

The rearrangement joins TRBV24-1 to TRBJ2-5; either TRBD1 or TRBD2 may supply D (5 bases each). Germline V gives CDR1 KGHDR, CDR2 SFDVKD. The ends were cut back, 0 bases at V and 1 base at J, with 11 bases in the middle. The CDR3 spans 16 residues. This chain's CDR3 is CATSDLRFGGQETQYF. For the CDR3, the DNA is TGTGCCACCAGTGATTTGCGATTTGGGGGCCAAGAGACCCAGTACTTC.